This T cell receptor beta chain was observed in a study of yellow fever vaccine responses in identical twins. A single record per CDR3 protein comes from TCRdb applying MiXCR to the RT-PCR reads. The repertoire consists of around 18,000 distinct CDR3 sequences, with around 80% occurring once and the leading ten covering about 2%. CDR3 length: 14 residues. The germline CDR1 and CDR2 sequences are SGHAT and FQDESV (reference sequence). Trimming left V 4 bases short and J 6 bases short, with 15 bases between. Study results and limitations: Twins' vaccine T cell response reportedly gave the appearance of partial convergence and partial personalization.

Points on this clonotype: No antigen is known for it.

The material was T cells from blood (PBMCs), unsorted or a sorted subset (not recorded which), obtained before or after yellow fever vaccination (not recorded which). The chain uses TRBV11-1 and TRBJ1-1, with D hard to call. The sequence derives from a woman between 18 and 29 years old who received the yellow fever vaccine. The DNA of the CDR3 is TGTGCCAGCAGCTCGGGTCAGCTTTATGCTGAAGCTTTCTTT. It yields the protein CASSSGQLYAEAFF.